This T cell receptor beta chain was sequenced in a study of CD8+CD57+ T cells in acquired aplastic anemia. This clonotype was seen ten or more times. The use of genomic DNA as template underpinned the TCR beta VDJ and CDR3 profiling. TCRdb used MiXCR to reprocess the reads, holding one entry per CDR3 protein. The repertoire consists of 150,000 to 200,000 distinct CDR3 sequences, with over 60% occurring once and the leading ten covering roughly 46%. Germline values: CDR1 SNHLY, CDR2 FYNNEI. Trimming at V came to 7 bases and at J to 6 bases, leaving 11 bases not matched to a gene. This CDR3 has 15 residues.

The clonotype comes from a human donor with severe aplastic anemia or a healthy control (not recorded which). Input material: sorted CD4+, CD8+, or CD8+CD57+ T cells (not recorded which) from PBMCs. The J gene is TRBJ2-1, the V gene TRBV2; 8 nucleotides line up with TRBD2. CDR3 sequence: CASTISGGSVNEQFF. The CDR3 nucleotides read TGTGCCAGCACTATAAGCGGGGGTTCCGTCAATGAGCAGTTCTTC.